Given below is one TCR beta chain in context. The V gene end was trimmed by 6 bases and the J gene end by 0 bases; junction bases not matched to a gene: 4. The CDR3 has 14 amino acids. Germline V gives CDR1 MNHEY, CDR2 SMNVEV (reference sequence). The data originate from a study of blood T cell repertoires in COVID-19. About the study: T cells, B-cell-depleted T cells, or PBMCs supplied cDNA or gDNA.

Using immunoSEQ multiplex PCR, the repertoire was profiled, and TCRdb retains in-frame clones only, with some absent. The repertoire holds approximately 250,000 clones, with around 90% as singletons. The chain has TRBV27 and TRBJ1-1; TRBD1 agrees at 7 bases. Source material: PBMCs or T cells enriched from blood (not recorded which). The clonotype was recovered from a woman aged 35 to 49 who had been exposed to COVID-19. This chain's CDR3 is CASRLQGLNTEAFF. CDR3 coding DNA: TGTGCCAGCAGACTACAGGGGCTGAACACTGAAGCTTTCTTT.